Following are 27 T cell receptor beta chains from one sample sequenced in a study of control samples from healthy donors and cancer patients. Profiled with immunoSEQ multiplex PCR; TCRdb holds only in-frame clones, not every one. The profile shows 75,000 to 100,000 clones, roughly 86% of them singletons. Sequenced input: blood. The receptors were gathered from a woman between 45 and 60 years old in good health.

Here the CDR3 DNA reads TGTGCCAGCAGCCAAGGGGTACAGGAGGATCAAGAGACCCAGTACTTC. Amino acids: CASSQGVQEDQETQYF. The chain joins TRBV4-2 to TRBJ2-5; D assignment may be TRBD1 or TRBD2 (5 bases each). CDR3 size: 16 residues. V was shortened by 1 base and J by 2 bases, with 14 bases between the two germline ends. CDR1 and CDR2 (germline): LGHNA, YNFKEQ.

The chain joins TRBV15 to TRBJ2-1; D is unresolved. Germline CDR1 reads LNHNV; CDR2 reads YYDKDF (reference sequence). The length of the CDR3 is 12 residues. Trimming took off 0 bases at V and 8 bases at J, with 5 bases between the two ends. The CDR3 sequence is CATSRDWDEQFF. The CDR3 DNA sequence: TGTGCCACCAGCAGAGATTGGGATGAGCAGTTCTTC. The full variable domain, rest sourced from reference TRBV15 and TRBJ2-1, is DAMVIQNPRYQVTQFGKPVTLSCSQTLNHNVMYWYQQKSSQAPKLLFHYYDKDFNNEADTPDNFQSRRPNTSFCFLDIRSPGLGDTAMYLCATSRDWDEQFFGPGTRLTVL.

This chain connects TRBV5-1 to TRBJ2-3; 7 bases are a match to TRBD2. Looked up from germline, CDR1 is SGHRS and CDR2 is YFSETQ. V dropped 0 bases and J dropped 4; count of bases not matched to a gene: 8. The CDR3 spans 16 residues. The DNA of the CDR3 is TGCGCCAGCAGCTTGGGATCGGGGGGAGGCTCAGATACGCAGTATTTT. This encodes CASSLGSGGGSDTQYF.

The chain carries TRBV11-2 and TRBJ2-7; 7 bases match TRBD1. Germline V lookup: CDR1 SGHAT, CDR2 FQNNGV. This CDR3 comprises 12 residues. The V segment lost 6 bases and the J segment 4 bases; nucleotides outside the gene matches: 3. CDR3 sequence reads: CASSSTGYEQYF. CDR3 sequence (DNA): TGTGCCAGCAGTTCGACAGGGTACGAGCAGTACTTC. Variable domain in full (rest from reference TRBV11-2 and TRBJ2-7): EAGVAQSPRYKIIEKRQSVAFWCNPISGHATLYWYQQILGQGPKLLIQFQNNGVVDDSQLPKDRFSAERLKGVDSTLKIQPAKLEDSAVYLCASSSTGYEQYFGPGTRLTVT.

The CDR3 bases are TGTGCCAGCAGCACCGCGAACCGGGACAGCGTCTATGGCTACACCTTC. Its translation is CASSTANRDSVYGYTF. This rearrangement joins TRBV11-1 to TRBJ1-2, with 7 bases lining up with TRBD1. Germline V gene data show CDR1 as SGHAT and CDR2 as FQDESV (reference sequence). Trimming cost V 5 bases and J 4 bases; bases outside gene matches: 13. The CDR3 is made up of 16 amino acids.

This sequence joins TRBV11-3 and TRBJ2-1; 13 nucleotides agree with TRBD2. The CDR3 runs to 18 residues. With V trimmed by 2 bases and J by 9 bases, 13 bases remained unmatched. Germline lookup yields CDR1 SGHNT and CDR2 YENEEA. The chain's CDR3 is CASSLYSLLAGGPSEQFF. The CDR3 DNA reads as TGTGCCAGCAGCTTATACTCTTTACTAGCGGGAGGGCCCAGTGAGCAGTTCTTC.

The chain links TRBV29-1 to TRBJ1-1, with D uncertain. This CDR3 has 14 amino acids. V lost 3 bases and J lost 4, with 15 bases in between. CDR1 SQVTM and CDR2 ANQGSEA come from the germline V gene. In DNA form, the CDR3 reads TGCAGCGTTGATCACGTATCGGCGGGCACTGAAGCTTTCTTT. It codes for CSVDHVSAGTEAFF.

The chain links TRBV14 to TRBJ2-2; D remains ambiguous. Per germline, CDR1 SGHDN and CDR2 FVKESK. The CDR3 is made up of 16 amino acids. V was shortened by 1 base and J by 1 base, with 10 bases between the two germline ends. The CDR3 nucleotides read TGTGCCAGCAGCCAAGGACAACCCAAGAACACCGGGGAGCTGTTTTTT. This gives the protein CASSQGQPKNTGELFF.

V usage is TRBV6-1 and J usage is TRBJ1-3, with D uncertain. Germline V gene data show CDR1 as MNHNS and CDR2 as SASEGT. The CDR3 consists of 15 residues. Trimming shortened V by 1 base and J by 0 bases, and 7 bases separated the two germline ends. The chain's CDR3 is CASSEGAGSGNTIYF. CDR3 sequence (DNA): TGTGCCAGCAGTGAAGGAGCTGGCTCTGGAAACACCATATATTTT.

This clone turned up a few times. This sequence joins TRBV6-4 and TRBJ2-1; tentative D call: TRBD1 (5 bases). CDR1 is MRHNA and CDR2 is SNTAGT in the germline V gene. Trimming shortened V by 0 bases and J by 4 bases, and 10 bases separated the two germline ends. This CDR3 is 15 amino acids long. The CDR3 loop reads CASSDSWKGYNEQFF. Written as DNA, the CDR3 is TGTGCCAGCAGTGACTCGTGGAAGGGGTACAATGAGCAGTTCTTC.

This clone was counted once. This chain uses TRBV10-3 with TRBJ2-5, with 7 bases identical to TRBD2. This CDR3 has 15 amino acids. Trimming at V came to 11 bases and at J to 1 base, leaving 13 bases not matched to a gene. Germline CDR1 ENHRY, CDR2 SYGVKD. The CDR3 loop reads CAAAKAAGFQETQYF. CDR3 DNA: TGTGCCGCAGCGAAAGCAGCGGGGTTCCAAGAGACCCAGTACTTC.

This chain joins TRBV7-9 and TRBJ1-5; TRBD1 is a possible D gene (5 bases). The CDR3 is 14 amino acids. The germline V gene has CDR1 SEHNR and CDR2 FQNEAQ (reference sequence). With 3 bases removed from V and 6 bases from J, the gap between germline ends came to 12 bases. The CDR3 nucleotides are TGTGCCAGCAGCTTTGCAGGGAGCGGTCAGCCCCAGCATTTT. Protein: CASSFAGSGQPQHF.

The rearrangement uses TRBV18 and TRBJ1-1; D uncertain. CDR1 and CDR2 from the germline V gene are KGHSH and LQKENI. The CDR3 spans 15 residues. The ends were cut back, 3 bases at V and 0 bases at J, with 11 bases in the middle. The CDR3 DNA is TGTGCCAGCTCACCCCGGCAGCAAATGAACACTGAAGCTTTCTTT. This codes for CASSPRQQMNTEAFF.

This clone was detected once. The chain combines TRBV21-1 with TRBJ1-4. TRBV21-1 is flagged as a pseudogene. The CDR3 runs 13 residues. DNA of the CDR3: TGTGCCAGCAGCCAGAGGGGATTTGAAAAACTGTTTTTT. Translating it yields CASSQRGFEKLFF.

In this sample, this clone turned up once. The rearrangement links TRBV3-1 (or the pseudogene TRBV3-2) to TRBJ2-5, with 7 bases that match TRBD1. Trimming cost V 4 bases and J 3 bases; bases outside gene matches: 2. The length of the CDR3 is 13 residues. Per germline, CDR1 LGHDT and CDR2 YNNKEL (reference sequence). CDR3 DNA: TGTGCCAGCAGCCGAGGGGGCGAAGAGACCCAGTACTTC. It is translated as CASSRGGEETQYF.

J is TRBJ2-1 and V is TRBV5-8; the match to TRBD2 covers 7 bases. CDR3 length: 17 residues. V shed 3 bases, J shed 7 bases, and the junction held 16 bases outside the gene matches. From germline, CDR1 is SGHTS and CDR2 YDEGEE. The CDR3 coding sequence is TGTGCCAGCAGCTCCCTCGACTGGATAGCGGGCGGGAATGAGCAGTTCTTC. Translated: CASSSLDWIAGGNEQFF.

CDR3 sequence: CASSQDWGAGNTIYF. The CDR3 DNA reads as TGTGCCAGCAGCCAAGATTGGGGGGCTGGAAACACCATATATTTT. The chain carries TRBV3-1 (or the pseudogene TRBV3-2) and TRBJ1-3, with D possibly being TRBD1 (5 bases). Trimming took off 0 bases at V and 2 bases at J, with 8 bases between the two ends. Germline V lookup: CDR1 LGHDT, CDR2 YNNKEL (reference sequence). The CDR3 has 15 residues.

CDR3 bases: TGTGCCAGCAGACTGGACAGGGCGAACACCGGGGAGCTGTTTTTT. It codes for CASRLDRANTGELFF. V is TRBV28 and J is TRBJ2-2, with TRBD1 matching over 8 bases. The CDR3 has 15 residues. Germline loops: CDR1 MDHEN, CDR2 SYDVKM. V shed 6 bases, J shed 0 bases, and the junction held 3 bases outside the gene matches.

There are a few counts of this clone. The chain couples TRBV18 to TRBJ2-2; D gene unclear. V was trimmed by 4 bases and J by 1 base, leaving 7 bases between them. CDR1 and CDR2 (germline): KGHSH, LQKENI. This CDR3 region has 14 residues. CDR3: CASSLQENTGELFF. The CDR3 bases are TGTGCCAGCTCACTTCAAGAGAACACCGGGGAGCTGTTTTTT.

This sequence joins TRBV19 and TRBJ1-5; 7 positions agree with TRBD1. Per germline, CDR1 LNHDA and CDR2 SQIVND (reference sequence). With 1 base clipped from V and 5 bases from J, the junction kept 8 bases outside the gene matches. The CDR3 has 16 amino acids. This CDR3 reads CASSIGIRQGYQPQHF. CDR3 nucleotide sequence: TGTGCCAGTAGTATAGGAATACGACAGGGTTATCAGCCCCAGCATTTT.

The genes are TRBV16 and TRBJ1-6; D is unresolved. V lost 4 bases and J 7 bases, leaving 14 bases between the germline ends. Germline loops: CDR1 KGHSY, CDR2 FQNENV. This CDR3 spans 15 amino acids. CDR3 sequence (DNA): TGTGCCAGCAGCCCCCGAGGCCAAGCAAATTCACCCCTCCACTTT. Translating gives CASSPRGQANSPLHF.

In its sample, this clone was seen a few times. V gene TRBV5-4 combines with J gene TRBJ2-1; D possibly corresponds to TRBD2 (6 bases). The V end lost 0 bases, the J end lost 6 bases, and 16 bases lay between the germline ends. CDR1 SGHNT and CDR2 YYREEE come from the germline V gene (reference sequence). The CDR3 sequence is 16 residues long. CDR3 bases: TGTGCCAGCAGCTTGGCCGGGGGTCTATTCCTCAATGAGCAGTTCTTC. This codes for CASSLAGGLFLNEQFF.

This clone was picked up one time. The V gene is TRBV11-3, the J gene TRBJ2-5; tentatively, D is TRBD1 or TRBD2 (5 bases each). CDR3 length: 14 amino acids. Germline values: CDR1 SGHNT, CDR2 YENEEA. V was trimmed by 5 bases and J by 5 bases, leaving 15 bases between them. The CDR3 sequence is CASSRDRQRETQYF. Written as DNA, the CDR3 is TGTGCCAGCAGCCGGGATCGACAGAGGGAGACCCAGTACTTC. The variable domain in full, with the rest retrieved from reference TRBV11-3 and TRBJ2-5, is EAGVVQSPRYKIIEKKQPVAFWCNPISGHNTLYWYLQNLGQGPELLIRYENEEAVDDSQLPKDRFSAERLKGVDSTLKIQPAELGDSAVYLCASSRDRQRETQYFGPGTRLLVL.

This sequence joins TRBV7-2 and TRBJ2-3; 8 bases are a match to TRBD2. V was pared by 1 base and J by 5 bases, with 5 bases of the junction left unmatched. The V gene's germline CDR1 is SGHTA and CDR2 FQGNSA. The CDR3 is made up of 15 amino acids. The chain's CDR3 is CASSLDGGAGDTQYF. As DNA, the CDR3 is TGTGCCAGCAGCTTAGACGGGGGGGCGGGAGATACGCAGTATTTT.

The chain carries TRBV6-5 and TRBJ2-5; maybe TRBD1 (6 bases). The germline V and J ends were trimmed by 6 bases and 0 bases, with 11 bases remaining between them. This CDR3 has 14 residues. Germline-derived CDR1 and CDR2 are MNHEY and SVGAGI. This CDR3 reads CASSRGQNQETQYF. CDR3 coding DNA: TGTGCCAGCAGCCGAGGACAGAACCAAGAGACCCAGTACTTC.

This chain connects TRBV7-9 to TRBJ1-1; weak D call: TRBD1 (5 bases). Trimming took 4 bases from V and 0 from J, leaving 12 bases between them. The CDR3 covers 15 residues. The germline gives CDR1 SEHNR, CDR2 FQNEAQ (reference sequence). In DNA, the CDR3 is TGTGCCAGCAGCTCGGGGCAGACGATGAACACTGAAGCTTTCTTT. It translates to CASSSGQTMNTEAFF.

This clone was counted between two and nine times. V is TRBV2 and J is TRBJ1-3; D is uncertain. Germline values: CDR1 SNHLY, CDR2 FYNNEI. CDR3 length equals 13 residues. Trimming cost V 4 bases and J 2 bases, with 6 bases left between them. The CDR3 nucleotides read TGTGCCAGCAGTGTTAGCCCTGGAAACACCATATATTTT. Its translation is CASSVSPGNTIYF.